The 14 T cell receptor beta chains reported below all come from one sample, sequenced in a study of cytomegalovirus exposure and HLA in healthy donors. A multiplex PCR was run with 60 Vbeta primers and 13 Jbeta primers. The assay was immunoSEQ multiplex PCR, and TCRdb's table has in-frame clones only and misses some. The profile shows roughly 150,000 clones, 60% to 85% of them singletons. The source material was PBMCs. The source is a middle-aged man in good health and CMV-seropositive.

The V gene is TRBV7-9, the J gene TRBJ2-7; 10 bases are a match to TRBD1. The CDR3 totals 16 residues. Germline trimming cut 3 bases from V and 4 bases from J; bases unmatched to any gene: 9. Germline assignment: CDR1 SEHNR and CDR2 FQNEAQ (reference sequence). CDR3 nucleotides: TGTGCCAGCAGCTTTTCGCCGGGACAGGGGAGGTACGAGCAGTACTTC. This sequence encodes CASSFSPGQGRYEQYF.

The chain links TRBV7-3 to TRBJ1-2, with a possible D match to TRBD1 (6 bases). CDR3 length: 16 amino acids. From germline, CDR1 is SGHTA and CDR2 FQGTGA. Trimming shortened V by 2 bases and J by 7 bases, and 20 bases separated the two germline ends. The DNA of the CDR3 is TGTGCCAGCAGCTTAGGGTTGGGAGGGGGGACTGGTGGCTACACCTTC. Translated, it gives CASSLGLGGGTGGYTF.

V usage is TRBV6-1 and J usage is TRBJ2-3, with 13 bases aligning to TRBD2. V lost 6 bases and J lost 4; bases outside the gene matches: 4. CDR1 and CDR2 (germline): MNHNS, SASEGT. The CDR3 totals 15 residues. CDR3 coding DNA: TGTGCCAGCAGCCCCACTAGCGGGGGGGCAGATACGCAGTATTTT. Amino acids: CASSPTSGGADTQYF.

The V gene is TRBV5-1, the J gene TRBJ1-2, with D tentatively TRBD1 (6 bases). Trimming pared 4 bases from V and 1 base from J, leaving 17 bases between. This CDR3 spans 16 amino acids. Germline V CDR1 and CDR2: SGHRS, YFSETQ. CDR3 protein: CASSAEQGGINYGYTF. Here the CDR3 DNA reads TGCGCCAGCAGCGCCGAACAGGGAGGGATTAACTATGGCTACACCTTC.

CDR3 nucleotide sequence: TGTGCCAGCAGTTTACCGGGGACAGCAGAAAAACTGTTTTTT. Protein sequence: CASSLPGTAEKLFF. The chain links TRBV28 to TRBJ1-4, with 7 positions matching TRBD1. The CDR3 is 14 residues long. The junction had 5 bases not matched to a gene; V was cut back by 2 bases and J by 8 bases. Germline CDR1 MDHEN, CDR2 SYDVKM. Full variable domain (remainder filled in from reference TRBV28 and TRBJ1-4): DVKVTQSSRYLVKRTGEKVFLECVQDMDHENMFWYRQDPGLGLRLIYFSYDVKMKEKGDIPEGYSVSREKKERFSLILESASTNQTSMYLCASSLPGTAEKLFFGSGTQLSVL.

Of note for this clone: The CDR3 does not close with the conserved phenylalanine or tryptophan, likely indicating a read error. It is unclear where the CDR3 begins or ends on the DNA, so no DNA is shown, and the CDR3 is as TCRdb lists it. The chain has TRBV6-5 and TRBJ1-2; the table's D call, TRBD1, has no DNA check behind it. Germline V gene data show CDR1 as MNHEY and CDR2 as SVGAGI. The CDR3 adds up to 15 amino acids, both ends counted. CDR3 sequence reads: CASSSRDSILLGLFA.

This clone was recorded a few times. Written as DNA, the CDR3 is TGCAGCGTCTTCGGGGGGAGCTCCTACAATGAGCAGTTCTTC. Translation gives CSVFGGSSYNEQFF. The gene calls are TRBV29-1 and TRBJ2-1; 7 bases match TRBD2. After removal of 6 bases from V and 0 bases from J, the junction contained 5 bases not matched to a gene. Germline CDR1 reads SQVTM; CDR2 reads ANQGSEA. This CDR3 spans 14 amino acids.

The sample holds a few counts of this clone. The gene calls are TRBV7-9 and TRBJ2-5; 9 bases are shared with TRBD1. The germline CDR1 and CDR2 sequences are SEHNR and FQNEAQ (reference sequence). This CDR3 region has 15 residues. V gave up 5 bases and J gave up 1 base; unmatched junction bases: 5. CDR3 sequence reads: CASSAGTGRQETQYF. In nucleotides, the CDR3 is TGTGCCAGCAGCGCCGGGACAGGGCGCCAAGAGACCCAGTACTTC. The full variable domain, in which reference TRBV7-9 and TRBJ2-5 provide the parts outside the CDR3, is DTGVSQNPRHKITKRGQNVTFRCDPISEHNRLYWYRQTLGQGPEFLTYFQNEAQLEKSRLLSDRFSAERPKGSFSTLEIQRTEQGDSAMYLCASSAGTGRQETQYFGPGTRLLVL.

The rearrangement links TRBV19 to TRBJ1-2; D remains ambiguous. Trimming left V 6 bases short and J 2 bases short, with 10 bases between. CDR3 length: 13 residues. Germline V gene data show CDR1 as LNHDA and CDR2 as SQIVND (reference sequence). The CDR3 DNA reads as TGTGCCAGTAGCCCCGGGAGAAACTATGGCTACACCTTC. It yields the protein CASSPGRNYGYTF.

V is TRBV9 and J is TRBJ2-7; the match to TRBD2 covers 8 bases. V gave up 0 bases and J gave up 2 bases; unmatched junction bases: 1. The CDR3 is 14 amino acids. CDR1 is SGDLS and CDR2 is YYNGEE in the germline V gene. The CDR3 DNA reads as TGTGCCAGCAGCGTAGCGGGGGGGCCCTACGAGCAGTACTTC. Protein: CASSVAGGPYEQYF.

V is TRBV18 and J is TRBJ1-2, with TRBD1 identical over 9 bases. The V segment lost 4 bases and the J segment 5 bases; nucleotides outside the gene matches: 8. The CDR3 is 15 residues long. Germline CDR1 KGHSH, CDR2 LQKENI. The CDR3 sequence is CASSQGQGKGYGYTF. CDR3 sequence (DNA): TGTGCCAGCTCACAAGGACAGGGGAAGGGGTATGGCTACACCTTC.

Only a few counts were recorded for this clone. The chain recombines TRBV9 with TRBJ2-5; 11 bases line up with TRBD2. CDR1 and CDR2 from the germline V gene are SGDLS and YYNGEE. The CDR3 is 18 residues long. The V and J ends lost 0 bases and 1 base, in that order; junction bases with no gene match: 8. CDR3 protein: CASSVDVGTSGIQETQYF. CDR3 nucleotide sequence: TGTGCCAGCAGCGTAGACGTCGGGACTAGCGGTATCCAAGAGACCCAGTACTTC.

The J gene is TRBJ2-1, the V gene TRBV4-1; D may be TRBD1 (6 bases). The CDR3 sequence is 18 residues long. Germline V gene data show CDR1 as MGHRA and CDR2 as YSYEKL. V was clipped by 5 bases and J by 4 bases, with 24 bases between them. CDR3 amino acids: CASSYRHSGTREYNEQFF. In DNA form, the CDR3 reads TGCGCCAGCAGCTACCGGCACTCCGGGACAAGGGAGTACAATGAGCAGTTCTTC.

This clone was seen a handful of times. The chain uses TRBV5-5 and TRBJ2-1; the match to TRBD1 covers 10 bases. Germline V gene data show CDR1 as SGHKS and CDR2 as YYEKEE (reference sequence). Germline trimming cut 4 bases from V and 4 bases from J; bases unmatched to any gene: 17. The CDR3 is 19 amino acids. CDR3 amino acids: CASSAPGQGTPFKYNEQFF. CDR3 bases: TGTGCCAGCAGCGCACCGGGACAGGGGACCCCGTTCAAGTACAATGAGCAGTTCTTC.